These T cell receptor beta chains were read from a single sample in a study of a mutant IDH1 vaccine in newly diagnosed glioma. Their cognate antigens are unknown. Clones were sequenced by immunoSEQ multiplex PCR, and TCRdb holds only the in-frame ones, with some missing. The data contain 10,000 to 15,000 clones, around 81% of them seen just once; the ten biggest clones take up less than 5%. The material was PBMCs, obtained from a glioma patient whose treatment included an IDH1 peptide vaccine. These receptors were collected from a middle-aged woman with glioma. CDR3s leave out the opening cysteine and the closing phenylalanine or tryptophan. The order of the fields is J gene, V gene, D gene, CDR3 protein. D genes are given only for firm matches.

>TRBJ2-1|TRBV27|NA
ASRSTSYNEQF
>TRBJ2-7|TRBV7-9|NA
ASSPGQFGDEQY
>TRBJ1-1|TRBV9|TRBD1
ASSDRQGALGTEAF
>TRBJ2-7|TRBV9|TRBD2
ASGGSGKQY
>TRBJ2-1|TRBV2|NA
ASSLFNEQF
>TRBJ2-1|TRBV2|NA
ASSPPPGPETTEQF
>TRBJ1-4|TRBV6-1|NA
ASSAYLRSTNEKLF
>TRBJ2-6|TRBV25-1|NA
ASKVSGGANVLT
>TRBJ2-1|TRBV15|TRBD2
ATSRGTSGSNEQF
>TRBJ1-3|TRBV7-8|NA
ASSSGRSPGNTIY
>TRBJ1-4|TRBV9|NA
ASSGQTATNEKLF
>TRBJ1-5|TRBV5-6|NA
ASSLLGGQPQH
>TRBJ1-5|TRBV27|NA
ASSLSYGDLPGDQPQH
>TRBJ2-2|TRBV9|NA
ASSPGGGELF
>TRBJ1-1|TRBV11-1|NA
ASAGDTEAF
>TRBJ2-1|TRBV5-4|TRBD1
ASSLGTGNNEQF
>TRBJ1-4|TRBV5-5|NA
ASSFLGLNEKLF
>TRBJ1-2|TRBV7-6|TRBD1
ASSQDRGDTYGYT
>TRBJ2-2|TRBV6-4|NA
ASSEGGQTGELF
>TRBJ1-4|TRBV7-2|NA
ASSRRFRGQSTNEKLF
>TRBJ2-2|TRBV19|NA
ASSIPRTTGELF
>TRBJ1-3|TRBV19|TRBD1
ASSMGQNSGNTIY
>TRBJ2-5|TRBV5-1|NA
ASSLDTGTRETQY
>TRBJ2-3|TRBV4-2|NA
ASSQDGGRGIDTQY
>TRBJ1-4|TRBV2|NA
ASSVDKTNEKLF
>TRBJ1-5|TRBV5-1|NA
ASSLAGSQPQH
>TRBJ2-3|TRBV4-3|TRBD2
ASSQDRTRSDTQY
>TRBJ1-2|TRBV5-4|TRBD1
ASSLGTGRGYT
>TRBJ1-1|TRBV11-2|NA
ASSRVRNTEAF
>TRBJ1-4|TRBV7-9|NA
ASSPWGGSEKLF
>TRBJ2-2|TRBV7-2|NA
ASSLGPGSNGGELF
>TRBJ1-4|TRBV7-9|TRBD1
ASSLKGGQGMANEKLF
>TRBJ2-3|TRBV5-4|NA
ASSLESRAPRGSPQY
>TRBJ2-1|TRBV4-3|TRBD1
ASSQDRGGHEQF
>TRBJ2-7|TRBV7-9|TRBD2
ASSPGLAGEEQY
>TRBJ1-3|TRBV6-5|TRBD1
ASRFQGAIGNTIY
>TRBJ2-1|TRBV2|NA
ASREGSYNEQF
>TRBJ1-1|TRBV10-3|NA
AISYGQLTEAF
>TRBJ2-2|TRBV6-6|TRBD1
ASRTRDRERAGELF
>TRBJ2-3|TRBV4-2|NA
ASSQAGAHTDTQY
>TRBJ1-1|TRBV4-2|NA
ASSRISGVETEAF
>TRBJ1-5|TRBV28|NA
ASSGGHSNQPQH
>TRBJ2-7|TRBV7-9|NA
ASSPTLPTSEQY
>TRBJ1-5|TRBV10-2|NA
ASKGGIGLNQPQH
>NA|TRBV18|TRBD1
ASSPVGGGSYEQY